A single sample is the source of the 9 T cell receptor beta chains below, sequenced in a study of molecular identifiers for immune sequencing clone quantification. Using its own MiXCR run on the PCR reads, TCRdb lists one record per CDR3 protein. In the table there are more than 550,000 distinct CDR3 sequences, around 25% of which are singletons. The sample taken for sequencing was naive CD8+ T cells from blood, with Jurkat cell RNA spiked in. Subset given: FACS-sorted CD8+CD4-CCR7+CD45RA+ naive T cells. All receptors derive from a human donor in good health. Some libraries in this study had Jurkat cell RNA spiked in.

This clonotype turned up a few times. The chain has TRBV2 and TRBJ1-2; D gene uncertain. The CDR3 length is 15 residues. Looked up from germline, CDR1 is SNHLY and CDR2 is FYNNEI. Between the trimmed V and J ends, which lost 1 base and 5 bases, there was a span of 14 bases. The CDR3 protein is CASSEVGAVEYGYTF. CDR3 nucleotide sequence: TGTGCCAGCAGTGAAGTTGGAGCTGTGGAATATGGCTACACCTTC.

The chain employs TRBV28 and TRBJ2-5; D ambiguous. The CDR3 covers 12 residues. The ends were cut back, 6 bases at V and 5 bases at J, with 10 bases in the middle. Per the germline V gene, CDR1 is MDHEN and CDR2 is SYDVKM. The CDR3 loop reads CASSLRFETQYF. The DNA for the CDR3 is TGTGCCAGCAGCCTACGCTTTGAGACCCAGTACTTC.

Remarks on this clonotype: This CDR3 fails to terminate in the conserved phenylalanine or tryptophan, so it likely reflects a read error. V gene TRBV2 combines with J gene TRBJ2-4; TRBD2 is a possible D gene (5 bases). This CDR3 contains 17 residues. V lost 3 bases, J lost 4 bases, and 19 bases lay in between. Germline V gene lookup returns CDR1 SNHLY and CDR2 FYNNEI. CDR3 region: CASSESPIMGAKNIQYI. CDR3 nucleotide sequence: TGTGCCAGCAGTGAGTCCCCCATTATGGGAGCAAAAAACATTCAGTACATC.

For this clonotype: The junction departs from germline at one end; a sequencing error may be responsible. The V gene is TRBV4-1, the J gene TRBJ2-7, with D hard to call. Germline V gene data show CDR1 as MGHRA and CDR2 as YSYEKL. The length of the CDR3 is 15 residues. The CDR3 loop reads CASSQGTQQAYGQYF. The DNA of the CDR3 is TGCGCCAGCAGCCAAGGTACCCAGCAAGCCTACGGGCAGTACTTC.

In this sample, this clonotype turned up once. An end of the junction does not agree with germline; a read error may underlie this. The chain links TRBV19 to TRBJ2-5; D tentatively fits TRBD1 or TRBD2 (5 bases each). There are 16 residues in the CDR3. Germline V gene sequence: CDR1 LNHDA, CDR2 SQIVND (reference sequence). As DNA, the CDR3 is TGTGCCAGTAGTATAGGGGCGGGTGCTCCCGGTGGGACCCAGTGCTTC. Encoded protein: CASSIGAGAPGGTQCF.

This clonotype was observed many times. The V gene is TRBV6-2 or TRBV6-3, the J gene TRBJ2-2; TRBD2 agrees at 12 bases. The CDR3 length is 16 residues. CDR1 is MNHEY and CDR2 is SVGEGT in the germline V gene. Trimming at V came to 6 bases and at J to 5 bases, leaving 7 bases not matched to a gene. The CDR3 protein is CASRQTTSGRTGELFF. The DNA of the CDR3 is TGTGCCAGCAGACAAACCACTAGCGGGAGGACCGGGGAGCTGTTTTTT.

V gene TRBV4-3 combines with J gene TRBJ2-2; unclear D gene. Germline lookup yields CDR1 LGHNA and CDR2 YSLEER. V lost 1 base, J lost 2 bases, and 5 bases lay in between. The CDR3 has 14 residues. This chain's CDR3 is CASSQVRNTGELFF. The CDR3 nucleotides read TGCGCCAGCAGCCAAGTCCGCAACACCGGGGAGCTGTTTTTT.

This clonotype was found many times. The V and J genes are TRBV5-6 and TRBJ1-1; D is undetermined. This CDR3 region has 14 residues. The germline CDR1 and CDR2 sequences are SGHDT and YYEEEE. The ends were cut back, 1 base at V and 0 bases at J, with 7 bases in the middle. CDR3 sequence (DNA): TGTGCCAGCAGCTTGATCCCAGTGAACACTGAAGCTTTCTTT. The encoded protein is CASSLIPVNTEAFF.

Only a few counts were recorded for this clonotype. The chain has TRBV28 and TRBJ2-3; perhaps D is TRBD1 or TRBD2 (7 bases each). CDR3 size: 15 residues. The V and J ends lost 6 bases and 6 bases respectively, with 19 bases between them. Germline loops: CDR1 MDHEN, CDR2 SYDVKM. The DNA of the CDR3 is TGTGCCAGCAGGTCTCAGGGGGGAGGGCCGGATACGCAGTATTTT. The encoded protein is CASRSQGGGPDTQYF.